This paragraph reports one TCR beta chain. This sample stems from a study of blood T cell dynamics during melanoma immunotherapy. Sequencing used immunoSEQ multiplex PCR; TCRdb keeps in-frame clones, though not all of them. The sample has more than 9,000 clones; 87% are singletons. Time point indicated: week 3, after first cycle of checkpoint inhibitor. Samples come from before therapy and from week 3 after the first blockade cycle. Patients had no prior systemic cancer treatment, immunosuppressants or other active cancers. The sample in question was blood, obtained from a patient treated with checkpoint blockade. The receptor comes from a human donor with melanoma.

CDR3 DNA: TGTGCCAGCAGTTCGATCAGCCGAGACACTGAAGCTTTCTTT. Translated, it gives CASSSISRDTEAFF. This rearrangement joins TRBV6-5 to TRBJ1-1; no firm D call. In germline, CDR1 is MNHEY, CDR2 SVGAGI. Trimming cost V 4 bases and J 3 bases, with 12 bases left between them. This CDR3 comprises 14 residues.